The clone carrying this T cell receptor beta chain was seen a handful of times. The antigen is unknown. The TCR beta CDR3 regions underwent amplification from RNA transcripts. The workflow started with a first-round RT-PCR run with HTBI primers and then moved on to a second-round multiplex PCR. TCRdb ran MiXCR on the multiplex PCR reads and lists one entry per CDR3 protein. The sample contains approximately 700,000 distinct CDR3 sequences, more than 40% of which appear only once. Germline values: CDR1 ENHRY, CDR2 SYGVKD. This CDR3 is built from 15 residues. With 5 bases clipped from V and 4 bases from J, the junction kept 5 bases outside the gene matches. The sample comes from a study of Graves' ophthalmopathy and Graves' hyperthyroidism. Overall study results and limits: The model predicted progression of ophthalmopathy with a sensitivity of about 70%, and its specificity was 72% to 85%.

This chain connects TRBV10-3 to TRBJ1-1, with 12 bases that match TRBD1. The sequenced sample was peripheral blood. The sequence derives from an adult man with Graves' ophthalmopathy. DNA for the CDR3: TGTGCCATCAGTAGGGACAGGGGGCGCGGCACTGAAGCTTTCTTT. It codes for CAISRDRGRGTEAFF.